Shown below are 30 T cell receptor beta chains from a single sample sequenced in a study of cytomegalovirus exposure and HLA in healthy donors. The study ran its PCR with 60 Vbeta and 13 Jbeta primers. Assay used: immunoSEQ multiplex PCR; TCRdb lists only in-frame clones, some missing. The table has about 200,000 clones, around 73% seen once; the top ten hold roughly 3%. Input material: PBMCs. These receptor sequences come from a woman in her 30s in good health and CMV-seronegative.

The chain carries TRBV29-1 and TRBJ2-6; D perhaps matches TRBD1 (5 bases). The CDR3 consists of 14 residues. Trimming took 5 bases from V and 4 from J, leaving 12 bases between them. Germline values: CDR1 SQVTM, CDR2 ANQGSEA. CDR3 residues: CSVQGLMGANVLTF. CDR3 coding DNA: TGCAGCGTTCAGGGTTTGATGGGGGCCAACGTCCTGACTTTC.

The V gene is TRBV5-1, the J gene TRBJ2-7, with 7 bases lining up with TRBD2. CDR1 is SGHRS and CDR2 is YFSETQ in the germline V gene. Trimming took 7 bases from V and 3 from J; bases not matched to a gene: 7. This CDR3 spans 13 amino acids. For the CDR3, the DNA is TGCGCCAGCTCCCCCTCGGGGGGCTACGAGCAGTACTTC. Translation: CASSPSGGYEQYF.

The gene calls are TRBV29-1 and TRBJ1-1; maybe TRBD1 (5 bases). In germline, CDR1 is SQVTM, CDR2 ANQGSEA. Trimming shortened V by 4 bases and J by 7 bases, and 16 bases separated the two germline ends. CDR3 length: 13 amino acids. CDR3 nucleotides: TGCAGCGTTGTCGTGGGGGGGAGTGGTGAAGCTTTCTTT. As protein: CSVVVGGSGEAFF.

This chain uses TRBV5-5 with TRBJ1-5, with D possibly being TRBD1 (5 bases). V dropped 3 bases and J dropped 2 bases, with 9 bases sitting between them. Germline V lookup: CDR1 SGHKS, CDR2 YYEKEE (reference sequence). CDR3 length: 14 residues. The DNA of the CDR3 is TGTGCCAGCAGCTCAGGGTATGGCAATCAGCCCCAGCATTTT. Translated: CASSSGYGNQPQHF.

The rearrangement joins TRBV6-1 to TRBJ1-1; maybe TRBD1 (6 bases). CDR3 length: 14 amino acids. V was pared by 4 bases and J by 8 bases, with 17 bases between. CDR1 is MNHNS and CDR2 is SASEGT in the germline V gene. Written as DNA, the CDR3 is TGTGCCAGCAGTGCCAGGGGTACGGATTCGGAAGCTTTCTTT. It specifies CASSARGTDSEAFF.

The chain has TRBV5-1 and TRBJ2-1, with TRBD2 identical over 10 bases. CDR1 SGHRS and CDR2 YFSETQ come from the germline V gene. There are 14 residues in the CDR3. V was pared by 6 bases and J by 6 bases, with 6 bases of the junction left unmatched. CDR3 loop: CASTTAGGSNEQFF. As DNA, the CDR3 is TGCGCCAGCACCACAGCGGGGGGGTCCAATGAGCAGTTCTTC.

V gene TRBV7-3 combines with J gene TRBJ2-2; tentative D call: TRBD2 (6 bases). Germline CDR1 reads SGHTA; CDR2 reads FQGTGA. Trimming took 2 bases from V and 1 from J, leaving 11 bases between them. The CDR3 extends over 16 amino acids. The CDR3 nucleotides are TGTGCCAGCAGCTTAGTGGGGGGTTGGAACACCGGGGAGCTGTTTTTT. Amino acids: CASSLVGGWNTGELFF.

The CDR3 nucleotides are TGCGCCAGCAGCTCCGGGGGGGCGACAGATACGCAGTATTTT. Its translation is CASSSGGATDTQYF. The chain employs TRBV5-1 and TRBJ2-3; 8 bases are shared with TRBD2. V shed 3 bases and J 3 bases; nucleotides not matched to a gene: 3. Germline loops: CDR1 SGHRS, CDR2 YFSETQ. The CDR3 extends over 14 amino acids.

The chain combines TRBV6-5 with TRBJ1-3; 7 bases fit TRBD1. The V and J ends lost 5 bases and 0 bases, in that order; junction bases with no gene match: 4. CDR3 length: 15 residues. Germline loops: CDR1 MNHEY, CDR2 SVGAGI. CDR3 in amino acids: CASSTTGDSGNTIYF. CDR3 DNA: TGTGCCAGCAGTACCACAGGGGACTCTGGAAACACCATATATTTT.

This clone has just a few counts. J is TRBJ2-2 and V is TRBV7-9; a possible D gene is TRBD1 (6 bases). The V gene lost 6 bases and the J gene lost 0 bases, with 11 bases spanning the gap. The germline CDR1 and CDR2 sequences are SEHNR and FQNEAQ (reference sequence). This CDR3 comprises 15 residues. CDR3 coding DNA: TGTGCCAGCAGAGCTAGGACAGCGAACACCGGGGAGCTGTTTTTT. Translation: CASRARTANTGELFF.

The gene calls are TRBV10-2 and TRBJ1-6; D gene uncertain. Germline values: CDR1 WSHSY, CDR2 SAAADI. The CDR3 sequence is 17 residues long. V was cut by 0 bases and J by 2 bases, with 11 bases left in between. The CDR3 sequence: CASSESGGYTYNSPLHF. DNA for the CDR3: TGCGCCAGCAGTGAGTCTGGCGGGTACACCTATAATTCACCCCTCCACTTT.

This rearrangement joins TRBV28 to TRBJ2-7; 7 positions match TRBD2. V was clipped by 1 base and J by 4 bases; unmatched bases: 7. Germline V gene data show CDR1 as MDHEN and CDR2 as SYDVKM. This CDR3 region has 15 residues. CDR3 sequence: CASSLFGGRGYEQYF. CDR3 DNA: TGTGCCAGCAGTTTATTTGGCGGGAGAGGATACGAGCAGTACTTC.

CDR3 protein: CASSLYGTRDEQYF. In nucleotides, the CDR3 is TGTGCCAGCAGTTTATACGGGACTAGAGACGAGCAGTACTTC. This chain links TRBV28 with TRBJ2-7, with 8 positions matching TRBD2. CDR1 and CDR2 from the germline V gene are MDHEN and SYDVKM. After removal of 1 base from V and 5 bases from J, the junction contained 4 bases not matched to a gene. The CDR3 runs 14 residues.

This sequence joins TRBV2 and TRBJ2-1; 12 nucleotides match TRBD2. Losses at the gene ends were 8 bases for V and 10 bases for J; bases not matched to a gene: 6. The CDR3 length is 13 residues. Germline CDR1 and CDR2: SNHLY and FYNNEI. CDR3 sequence: CASSSGRASEQFF. The CDR3 DNA is TGTGCCAGCTCTAGCGGGAGGGCCTCGGAGCAGTTCTTC.

The genes are TRBV5-1 and TRBJ1-1, with 7 nucleotides matching TRBD1. CDR1 is SGHRS, CDR2 YFSETQ, per germline. Trimming took 4 bases from V and 1 from J; bases not matched to a gene: 4. The CDR3 length is 14 residues. The CDR3 region has the DNA TGCGCCAGCAGCCCGGACAGGTGGAACACTGAAGCTTTCTTT. Encoded protein: CASSPDRWNTEAFF.

The chain is built from TRBV6-6 and TRBJ2-1; D perhaps matches TRBD2 (6 bases). The CDR3 is 14 residues long. Trimming took off 7 bases at V and 6 bases at J, with 16 bases between the two ends. Germline V gene data show CDR1 as MNHNY and CDR2 as SVGAGI (reference sequence). DNA of the CDR3: TGTGCCAGCATCGATACTCCGGGAGTCAATGAGCAGTTCTTC. This encodes CASIDTPGVNEQFF.

The J gene is TRBJ1-2, the V gene TRBV5-8; weak D call: TRBD1 (5 bases). V was clipped by 4 bases and J by 0 bases, with 13 bases between them. CDR3 length: 15 residues. Germline-derived CDR1 and CDR2 are SGHTS and YDEGEE. The CDR3 sequence is CASSPGVVTNYGYTF. Written as DNA, the CDR3 is TGTGCCAGCAGCCCGGGGGTAGTGACTAACTATGGCTACACCTTC.

The chain has TRBV14 and TRBJ1-1; D not resolved. The germline gives CDR1 SGHDN, CDR2 FVKESK. The CDR3 has 16 residues. Deletions cut 6 bases from V and 2 bases from J, with 19 bases between. The CDR3 spells CASRGAWGRGNTEAFF. The CDR3 DNA sequence: TGTGCCAGCAGGGGCGCTTGGGGTCGGGGTAACACTGAAGCTTTCTTT.

The chain carries TRBV4-2 and TRBJ1-5; no clear D. There are 15 residues in the CDR3. Trimming took 2 bases from V and 2 from J, leaving 10 bases between them. The V gene's germline CDR1 is LGHNA and CDR2 YNFKEQ. DNA of the CDR3: TGTGCCAGCAGCCAAACCGGGGAAGGCAATCAGCCCCAGCATTTT. Amino acid sequence: CASSQTGEGNQPQHF.

The V call is TRBV30, the J call TRBJ2-5; the match to TRBD2 covers 9 bases. Germline CDR1 reads GTSNPN; CDR2 reads SVGIG (reference sequence). The V segment lost 4 bases and the J segment 7 bases; nucleotides outside the gene matches: 7. The CDR3 is made up of 13 amino acids. The CDR3 reads CAWMLAGSGTQYF. The CDR3 coding sequence is TGTGCCTGGATGCTAGCGGGATCGGGGACCCAGTACTTC. The full variable domain, completed using reference TRBV30 and TRBJ2-5, is SQTIHQWPATLVQPVGSPLSLECTVEGTSNPNLYWYRQAAGRGLQLLFYSVGIGQISSEVPQNLSASRPQDRQFILSSKKLLLSDSGFYLCAWMLAGSGTQYFGPGTRLLVL.

This chain uses TRBV7-9 with TRBJ1-2, with 11 nucleotides matching TRBD1. CDR3 length: 16 amino acids. Germline lookup yields CDR1 SEHNR and CDR2 FQNEAQ (reference sequence). V gave up 6 bases and J gave up 4 bases; unmatched junction bases: 10. The CDR3, as DNA: TGTGCCAGCAGGTTTTTCCCGGGACAGGGGGGCTATGGCTACACCTTC. This gives the protein CASRFFPGQGGYGYTF.

V is TRBV5-4 and J is TRBJ2-1, with TRBD2 matching 8 bases. The CDR3 has 15 amino acids. V trimming: 6 bases; J trimming: 0 bases; junction bases outside the gene matches: 5. Germline lookup yields CDR1 SGHNT and CDR2 YYREEE (reference sequence). Here the CDR3 DNA reads TGTGCCAGCACCGGGGGGGGCGACTCCTACAATGAGCAGTTCTTC. The encoded protein is CASTGGGDSYNEQFF.

This chain links TRBV12-5 with TRBJ2-2; weak D call: TRBD2 (5 bases). Trimming left V 7 bases short and J 8 bases short, with 11 bases between. The CDR3 has 12 residues. Germline V gives CDR1 LGHNT, CDR2 FRNRAP. The CDR3: CASAPSGGELFF. The CDR3 bases are TGTGCTAGTGCGCCTTCGGGGGGGGAGCTGTTTTTT.

The chain carries TRBV5-5 and TRBJ1-1; D is undetermined. CDR3 length: 12 amino acids. Germline CDR1 reads SGHKS; CDR2 reads YYEKEE (reference sequence). V lost 4 bases to trimming and J lost 2 bases, with 6 bases between them. CDR3 residues: CASSPLNTEAFF. CDR3 bases: TGTGCCAGCAGCCCCTTAAACACTGAAGCTTTCTTT.

The V gene is TRBV5-4, the J gene TRBJ2-2; TRBD2 aligns across 9 bases. The CDR3 extends over 15 amino acids. Germline CDR1 is SGHNT and CDR2 is YYREEE (reference sequence). The trim removed 0 bases at V and 3 bases at J, leaving 0 bases unmatched. CDR3 nucleotides: TGTGCCAGCAGCTTGGTAGCGGGAGACACCGGGGAGCTGTTTTTT. It translates to CASSLVAGDTGELFF.

The chain recombines TRBV2 with TRBJ1-5; D remains unclear. The CDR3 sequence is 15 residues long. V was pared by 7 bases and J by 5 bases, with 18 bases between. Per the germline V gene, CDR1 is SNHLY and CDR2 is FYNNEI. CDR3 nucleotides: TGTGCCAGCATGACGGACGGGTACGGGGATCAGCCCCAGCATTTT. Its protein product is CASMTDGYGDQPQHF.

The gene calls are TRBV9 and TRBJ2-1; D is ambiguous. The CDR3 runs to 14 residues. V was trimmed by 4 bases and J by 7 bases, leaving 15 bases between them. The germline CDR1 and CDR2 sequences are SGDLS and YYNGEE. CDR3 residues: CASSHRAGQNEQFF. The CDR3 coding sequence is TGTGCCAGCAGCCACCGAGCAGGCCAGAATGAGCAGTTCTTC.

The chain recombines TRBV9 with TRBJ2-7; D unclear. The CDR3 runs to 14 residues. V was cut by 1 base and J by 3 bases, with 11 bases left in between. Germline V lookup: CDR1 SGDLS, CDR2 YYNGEE. CDR3 loop: CASSVCGRVYEQYF. Here the CDR3 DNA reads TGTGCCAGCAGCGTATGTGGTCGAGTCTACGAGCAGTACTTC.

This clone has more than one count but fewer than ten. CDR3 residues: CASSPHRTGELFF. The CDR3 nucleotides are TGTGCCAGCAGCCCCCACCGGACTGGGGAGCTGTTTTTT. The chain has TRBV2 and TRBJ2-2; a possible D gene is TRBD2 (5 bases). The V gene lost 6 bases and the J gene lost 8 bases, with 13 bases spanning the gap. Per germline, CDR1 SNHLY and CDR2 FYNNEI. This CDR3 spans 13 amino acids.

J is TRBJ2-7 and V is TRBV5-1; 11 bases are shared with TRBD2. Germline loops: CDR1 SGHRS, CDR2 YFSETQ. The length of the CDR3 is 15 residues. V shed 5 bases, J shed 0 bases, and the junction held 4 bases outside the gene matches. CDR3 DNA sequence: TGCGCCAGCAGGTGGGGGACTAGCGGCTCCTACGAGCAGTACTTC. Translated, it gives CASRWGTSGSYEQYF.